This T cell receptor beta chain appears in the sequencing data of a study of T cell responses to AZD1222 COVID-19 vaccine. Using immunoSEQ multiplex PCR, the repertoire was profiled, and TCRdb retains in-frame clones only, with some absent. The profile shows 130,000 or so clones, 75% to 95% of them singletons. This clone was counted once. The TCR comes from an adult who received the AZD1222 COVID-19 vaccine. This specimen was peripheral blood, taken 28 days after the second AZD1222 dose.

The CDR3 nucleotides read TGTGCCAGCAGCCTATCTGGACAGAGGAACACTGAAGCTTTCTTT. Translating gives CASSLSGQRNTEAFF. The chain has TRBV9 and TRBJ1-1, with D possibly matching TRBD1 (6 bases). The CDR3 sequence is 15 residues long. Germline V gene sequence: CDR1 SGDLS, CDR2 YYNGEE. Trimming removed 4 bases at V and 1 base at J, with 14 bases between.